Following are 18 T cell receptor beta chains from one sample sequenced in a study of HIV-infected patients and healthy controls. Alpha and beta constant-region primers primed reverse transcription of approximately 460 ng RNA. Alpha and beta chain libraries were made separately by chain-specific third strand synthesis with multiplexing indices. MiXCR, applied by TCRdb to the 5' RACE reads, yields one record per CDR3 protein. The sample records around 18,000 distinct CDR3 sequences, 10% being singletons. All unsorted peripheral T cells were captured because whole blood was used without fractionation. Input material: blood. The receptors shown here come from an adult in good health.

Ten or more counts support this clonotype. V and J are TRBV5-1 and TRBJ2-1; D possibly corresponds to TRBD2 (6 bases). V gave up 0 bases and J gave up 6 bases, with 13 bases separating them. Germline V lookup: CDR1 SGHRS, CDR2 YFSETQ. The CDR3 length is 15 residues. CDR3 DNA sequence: TGCGCCAGCAGCTTGGGACTAGTCTTGTCCAATGAGCAGTTCTTC. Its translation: CASSLGLVLSNEQFF. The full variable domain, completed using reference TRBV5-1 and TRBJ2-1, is KAGVTQTPRYLIKTRGQQVTLSCSPISGHRSVSWYQQTPGQGLQFLFEYFSETQRNKGNFPGRFSGRQFSNSRSEMNVSTLELGDSALYLCASSLGLVLSNEQFFGPGTRLTVL.

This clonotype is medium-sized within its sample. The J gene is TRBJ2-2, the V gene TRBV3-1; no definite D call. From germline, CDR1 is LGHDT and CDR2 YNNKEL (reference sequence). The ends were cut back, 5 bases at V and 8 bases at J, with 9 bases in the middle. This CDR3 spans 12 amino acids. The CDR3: CASSDLGGELFF. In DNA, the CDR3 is TGTGCCAGCAGCGACCTTGGTGGGGAGCTGTTTTTT. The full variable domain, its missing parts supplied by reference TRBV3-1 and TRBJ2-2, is DTAVSQTPKYLVTQMGNDKSIKCEQNLGHDTMYWYKQDSKKFLKIMFSYNNKELIINETVPNRFSPKSPDKAHLNLHINSLELGDSAVYFCASSDLGGELFFGEGSRLTVL.

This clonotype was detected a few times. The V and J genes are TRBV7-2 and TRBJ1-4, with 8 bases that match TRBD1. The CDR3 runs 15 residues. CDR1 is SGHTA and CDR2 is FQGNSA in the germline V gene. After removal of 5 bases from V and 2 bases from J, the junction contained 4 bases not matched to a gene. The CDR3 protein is CASSPRTGTNEKLFF. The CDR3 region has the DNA TGTGCCAGCAGCCCGAGGACAGGGACTAATGAAAAACTGTTTTTT.

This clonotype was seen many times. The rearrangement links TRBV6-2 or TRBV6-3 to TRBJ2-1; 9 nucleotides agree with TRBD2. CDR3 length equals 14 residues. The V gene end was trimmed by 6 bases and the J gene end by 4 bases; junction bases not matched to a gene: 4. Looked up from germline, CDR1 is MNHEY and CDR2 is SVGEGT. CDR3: CASSRTSEYNEQFF. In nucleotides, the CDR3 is TGTGCCAGCAGCAGGACTAGCGAGTACAATGAGCAGTTCTTC.

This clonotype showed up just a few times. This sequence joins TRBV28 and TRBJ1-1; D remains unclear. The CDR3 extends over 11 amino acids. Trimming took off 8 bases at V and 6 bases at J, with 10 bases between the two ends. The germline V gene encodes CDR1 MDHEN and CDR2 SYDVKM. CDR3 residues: CASFSAAEAFF. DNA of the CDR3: TGTGCCAGCTTTTCGGCGGCTGAAGCTTTCTTT.

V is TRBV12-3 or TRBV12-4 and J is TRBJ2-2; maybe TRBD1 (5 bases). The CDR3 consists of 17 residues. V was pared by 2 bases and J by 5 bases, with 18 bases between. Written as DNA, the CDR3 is TGTGCCAGCAGTTTATCATTGGGGCAGGGCCGGACCGGGGAGCTGTTTTTT. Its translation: CASSLSLGQGRTGELFF.

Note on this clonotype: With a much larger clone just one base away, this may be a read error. The CDR3 DNA reads TGTGCCAGCAGACTAAGCGGGAGCCCCGGGGAGCTGCTTTTT. Protein: CASRLSGSPGELLF. This sequence joins TRBV28 and TRBJ2-2; TRBD2 agrees at 8 bases. The germline V gene has CDR1 MDHEN and CDR2 SYDVKM. The CDR3 has 14 amino acids.

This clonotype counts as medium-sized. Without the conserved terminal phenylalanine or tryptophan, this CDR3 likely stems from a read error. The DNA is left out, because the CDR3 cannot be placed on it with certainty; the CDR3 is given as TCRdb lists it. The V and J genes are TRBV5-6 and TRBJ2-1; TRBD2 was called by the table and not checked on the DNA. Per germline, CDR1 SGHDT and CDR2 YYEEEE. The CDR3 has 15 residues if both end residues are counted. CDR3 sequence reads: CASSFAVDPSGTLQP.

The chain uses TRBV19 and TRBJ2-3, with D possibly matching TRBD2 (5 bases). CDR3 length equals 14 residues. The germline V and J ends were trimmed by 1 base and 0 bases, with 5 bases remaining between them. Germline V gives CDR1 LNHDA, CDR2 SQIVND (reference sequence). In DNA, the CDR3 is TGTGCCAGTAGTATAGGGACTAGCACAGATACGCAGTATTTT. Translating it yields CASSIGTSTDTQYF.

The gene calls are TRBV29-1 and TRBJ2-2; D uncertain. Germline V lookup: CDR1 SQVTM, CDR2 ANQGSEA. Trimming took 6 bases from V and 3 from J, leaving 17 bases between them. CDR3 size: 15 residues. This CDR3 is CSVAEGAIHTGELFF. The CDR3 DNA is TGCAGCGTCGCCGAAGGAGCGATACACACCGGGGAGCTGTTTTTT.

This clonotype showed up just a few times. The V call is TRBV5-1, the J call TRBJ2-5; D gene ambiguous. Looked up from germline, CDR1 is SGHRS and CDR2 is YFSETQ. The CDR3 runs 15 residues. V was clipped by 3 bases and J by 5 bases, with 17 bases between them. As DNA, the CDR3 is TGCGCCAGCAGCTCATCGGACGGGCCGGGTGAGACCCAGTACTTC. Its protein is CASSSSDGPGETQYF. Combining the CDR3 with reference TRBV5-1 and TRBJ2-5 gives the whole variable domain KAGVTQTPRYLIKTRGQQVTLSCSPISGHRSVSWYQQTPGQGLQFLFEYFSETQRNKGNFPGRFSGRQFSNSRSEMNVSTLELGDSALYLCASSSSDGPGETQYFGPGTRLLVL.

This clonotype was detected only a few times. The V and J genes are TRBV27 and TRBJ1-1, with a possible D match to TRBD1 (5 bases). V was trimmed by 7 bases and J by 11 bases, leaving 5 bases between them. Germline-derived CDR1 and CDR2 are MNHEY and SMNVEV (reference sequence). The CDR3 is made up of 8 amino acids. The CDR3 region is CASKGAFF. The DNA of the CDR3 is TGTGCCAGCAAGGGGGCTTTCTTT.

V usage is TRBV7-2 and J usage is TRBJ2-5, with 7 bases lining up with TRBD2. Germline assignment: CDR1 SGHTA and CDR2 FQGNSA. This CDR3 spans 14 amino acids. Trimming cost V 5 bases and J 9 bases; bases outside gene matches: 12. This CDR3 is CASSRRLAGEAQYF. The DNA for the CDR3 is TGTGCCAGCAGCCGAAGACTAGCCGGGGAGGCCCAGTACTTC.

In nucleotides, the CDR3 is TGTGCCATCAGTGAGCGGGCACTAGCGGGAGCTGAGCAGTACTTC. It is translated as CAISERALAGAEQYF. The chain employs TRBV10-3 and TRBJ2-7; TRBD2 agrees at 11 bases. The germline CDR1 and CDR2 sequences are ENHRY and SYGVKD. With V trimmed by 2 bases and J by 7 bases, 7 bases remained unmatched. The CDR3 loop spans 15 amino acids.

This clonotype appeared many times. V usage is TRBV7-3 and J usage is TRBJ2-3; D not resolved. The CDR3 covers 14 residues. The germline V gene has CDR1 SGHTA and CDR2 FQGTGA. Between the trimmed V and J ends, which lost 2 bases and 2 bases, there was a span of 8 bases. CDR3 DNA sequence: TGTGCCAGCAGCTTAGGAGTTACCACAGATACGCAGTATTTT. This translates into CASSLGVTTDTQYF.

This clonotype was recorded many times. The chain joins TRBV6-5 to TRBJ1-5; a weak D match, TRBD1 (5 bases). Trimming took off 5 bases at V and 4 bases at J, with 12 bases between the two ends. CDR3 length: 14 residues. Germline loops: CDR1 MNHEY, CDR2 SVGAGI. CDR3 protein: CASSPLGANQPQHF. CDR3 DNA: TGTGCCAGCAGTCCCCTAGGGGCGAATCAGCCCCAGCATTTT.

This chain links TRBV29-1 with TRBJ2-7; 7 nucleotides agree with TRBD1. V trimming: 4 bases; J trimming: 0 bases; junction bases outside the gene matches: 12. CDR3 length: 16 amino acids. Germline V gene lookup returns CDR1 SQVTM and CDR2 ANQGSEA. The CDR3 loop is CSVVRARDSSSYEQYF. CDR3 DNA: TGCAGCGTTGTGAGGGCCCGGGACAGCTCCTCCTACGAGCAGTACTTC.

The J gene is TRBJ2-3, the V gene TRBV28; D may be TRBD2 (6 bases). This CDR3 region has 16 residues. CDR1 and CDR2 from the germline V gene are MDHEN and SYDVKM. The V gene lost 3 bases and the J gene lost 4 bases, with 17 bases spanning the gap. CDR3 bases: TGTGCCAGCAGTTTTCGTTCCGGGAGTGGACCAGATACGCAGTATTTT. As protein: CASSFRSGSGPDTQYF.